Below, one T cell receptor (beta chain) is given with its context. These data are taken from a study of blood T cell repertoires in COVID-19. Study-wide background: COVID-19 samples, acute and convalescent, were from the United States, Italy and Spain. PBMCs, B-cell-depleted T cells, or T cells were the source of the cDNA or gDNA that made up the material.

The protocol was immunoSEQ multiplex PCR, while the TCRdb copy is restricted to in-frame clones and leaves out a portion. Here the sample spans 470,000 or so clones, 70% to 90% being singletons. V dropped 4 bases and J dropped 4 bases, with 9 bases sitting between them. This CDR3 has 13 residues. From germline, CDR1 is SGHNT and CDR2 YENEEA. The cohort comprised adults aged about 18 to 100 years residing in 20 to 25 US areas. Sequenced material: PBMCs or T cells enriched from blood (not recorded which). The chain carries TRBV11-3 and TRBJ2-3; D remains ambiguous. This TCR was recovered from a woman aged 18-29 years with acute COVID-19. CDR3 loop: CASSYGRSDTQYF. CDR3 nucleotides: TGTGCCAGCAGCTACGGTCGGTCAGATACGCAGTATTTT.